One sample yielded the 4 T cell receptor beta chains listed below, sequenced in a study of blood T cell repertoires in COVID-19. The table came from immunoSEQ multiplex PCR; TCRdb's copy has only in-frame clones and leaves some out. This table holds 200,000 to 250,000 clones, 82% found once. Specimen: peripheral blood. These receptors all stem from a woman aged 70-85 years with COVID-19, enrolled during active disease.

The genes are TRBV6-5 and TRBJ1-3; D is possibly TRBD1 (6 bases). Germline V gene data show CDR1 as MNHEY and CDR2 as SVGAGI. The CDR3 has 14 amino acids. Trimming removed 6 bases from V and 8 bases from J, with 17 bases in between. DNA for the CDR3: TGTGCCAGCAGAGCCGGGACAAAGAGTGACACCATATATTTT. This encodes CASRAGTKSDTIYF.

The chain couples TRBV20-1 to TRBJ2-3; D remains ambiguous. Germline CDR1 and CDR2: DFQATT and SNEGSKA (reference sequence). V gave up 5 bases and J gave up 6 bases, with 9 bases separating them. The length of the CDR3 is 11 residues. CDR3 bases: TGCAGTGCTTCGAGACTGGATACGCAGTATTTT. Its translation is CSASRLDTQYF.

This chain links TRBV5-5 with TRBJ1-1; 11 nucleotides match TRBD1. This CDR3 has 16 amino acids. Germline CDR1 and CDR2: SGHKS and YYEKEE (reference sequence). J gave up 4 bases and V 4 bases, and 9 bases lay outside the gene matches. The CDR3 DNA follows: TGTGCCAGCAGCGCCGGACAGGGGGCTCTACTCACTGAAGCTTTCTTT. Its protein product is CASSAGQGALLTEAFF.

A word on this clone: Additional DNA sequences in this sample encode the identical CDR3. The chain has TRBV5-1 and TRBJ2-7; maybe TRBD1 (6 bases). Deletions cut 7 bases from V and 0 bases from J, with 11 bases between. Germline lookup yields CDR1 SGHRS and CDR2 YFSETQ. The CDR3 covers 13 residues. CDR3 bases: TGCGCCAGCCGAAGAGGGGGCTCCTACGAGCAGTACTTC. Translating it yields CASRRGGSYEQYF.